This T cell receptor (beta chain) was recorded in a study of technical replicates of blood from several donors. The data were produced by immunoSEQ multiplex PCR, yet TCRdb's version contains in-frame clones alone and is incomplete. The data show 60,000 to 80,000 clones, with 85% to 95% seen just once and 0.38% held by the top ten. CDR1 SGDLS and CDR2 YYNGEE come from the germline V gene. The V and J ends lost 4 bases and 0 bases respectively, with 14 bases between them. The CDR3 is 16 amino acids. This sequence joins TRBV9 and TRBJ1-3; no clear D gene. The clonotype comes from a human donor in good health. Sequenced input: T cells isolated from PBMCs. DNA of the CDR3: TGTGCCAGCAGCAACGAATTGACAAACTCTGGAAACACCATATATTTT. It yields the protein CASSNELTNSGNTIYF. The whole variable domain, filled in from reference TRBV9 and TRBJ1-3, reads DSGVTQTPKHLITATGQRVTLRCSPRSGDLSVYWYQQSLDQGLQFLIQYYNGEERAKGNILERFSAQQFPDLHSELNLSSLELGDSALYFCASSNELTNSGNTIYFGEGSWLTVV.